This T cell receptor (beta chain) is from a study of blood T cell repertoires in COVID-19. Participant-given clinical history determined each cohort assignment. Germline-derived CDR1 and CDR2 are LNHDA and SQIVND (reference sequence). There are 16 residues in the CDR3. V was clipped by 2 bases and J by 5 bases; unmatched bases: 9. The repertoire was sequenced with immunoSEQ multiplex PCR; TCRdb's copy has only in-frame clones and lacks some. There are about 160,000 clones in the sample; 75% to 90% occur only once, and approximately 3.6% lies in the top ten. This clone has only one observation. This receptor was identified in an older woman who had recovered from COVID-19. V and J are TRBV19 and TRBJ1-3, with TRBD1 matching over 7 bases. The sample comprised PBMCs or T cells enriched from blood (not recorded which). CDR3 coding DNA: TGTGCCAGTAGTATACTCGGGACAGCTTCTCGAAACACCATATATTTT. Translating gives CASSILGTASRNTIYF.